The text below deals with one T cell receptor (beta chain). What it binds is unknown. V was clipped by 3 bases and J by 4 bases, with 7 bases between them. The CDR3 runs to 12 residues. Germline V CDR1 and CDR2: LNHDA, SQIVND (reference sequence). The sample comes from a study of OX40 agonist ivuxolimab in advanced cancers. Study-level information: Males comprised 70% to 90% of the group, whose mean age was about 61 years (range roughly 20 to 85).

Clones were sequenced by immunoSEQ multiplex PCR, and TCRdb holds only the in-frame ones, with some missing. This sample has 90,000 to 100,000 clones; about 86% occur once, and the top ten carry more than 1.1%. Study results and limitations: CD4+ and CD8+ blood T cells expanded clonally by week 6 at 0.1 to 3.0 mg/kg.

The genes are TRBV19 and TRBJ2-7, with D maybe TRBD2 (5 bases). This sample comprised CD4+ or CD8+ T cells sorted from blood, obtained in a trial of the OX40 agonist ivuxolimab. The clonotype originates from an adult with an advanced solid tumor such as melanoma, head and neck, liver or kidney cancer. CDR3 loop: CASSIPGYEQYF. In nucleotides, the CDR3 is TGTGCCAGTAGTATCCCGGGATACGAGCAGTACTTC.